The present TCR beta chain was sequenced within a study of cytomegalovirus exposure and HLA in healthy donors. Findings and caveats of the study: Only CMV serostatus was available as immune exposure information.

A note on this clone: Its specificity is unknown.

In the PCR, 60 Vbeta and 13 Jbeta primers were used. Repertoires were generated with immunoSEQ multiplex PCR, while TCRdb's copy carries only in-frame clones and drops some. The table shows roughly 100,000 clones, with roughly 76% occurring only once. Germline-derived CDR1 and CDR2 are LNHNV and YYDKDF (reference sequence). V was cut by 0 bases and J by 1 base, with 13 bases left in between. The CDR3 length is 17 residues. The sample taken for sequencing was PBMCs. This TCR came from a woman in her forties or fifties in good health and CMV-seropositive. The rearrangement uses TRBV15 and TRBJ1-5, with a weak D call TRBD1 (6 bases). The CDR3 DNA follows: TGTGCCACCAGCAGAGATTTCGCCAGGGGAAGCAATCAGCCCCAGCATTTT. The encoded protein is CATSRDFARGSNQPQHF.